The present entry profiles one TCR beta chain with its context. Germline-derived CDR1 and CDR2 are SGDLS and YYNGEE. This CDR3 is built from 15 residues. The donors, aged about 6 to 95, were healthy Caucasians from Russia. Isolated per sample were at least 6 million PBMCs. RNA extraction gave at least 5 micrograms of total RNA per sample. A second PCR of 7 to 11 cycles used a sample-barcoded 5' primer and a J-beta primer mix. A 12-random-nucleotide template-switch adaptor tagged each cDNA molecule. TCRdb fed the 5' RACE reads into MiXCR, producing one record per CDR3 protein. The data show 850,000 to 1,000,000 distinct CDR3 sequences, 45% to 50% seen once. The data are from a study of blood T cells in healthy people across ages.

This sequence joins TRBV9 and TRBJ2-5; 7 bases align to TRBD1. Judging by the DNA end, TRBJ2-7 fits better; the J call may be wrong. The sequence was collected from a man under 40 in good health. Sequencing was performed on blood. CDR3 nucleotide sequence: TGTGCCAGCAGCGGAGAAGGGCAGGGGGCCTACGAGCAGTACTTC. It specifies CASSGEGQGAYEQYF.